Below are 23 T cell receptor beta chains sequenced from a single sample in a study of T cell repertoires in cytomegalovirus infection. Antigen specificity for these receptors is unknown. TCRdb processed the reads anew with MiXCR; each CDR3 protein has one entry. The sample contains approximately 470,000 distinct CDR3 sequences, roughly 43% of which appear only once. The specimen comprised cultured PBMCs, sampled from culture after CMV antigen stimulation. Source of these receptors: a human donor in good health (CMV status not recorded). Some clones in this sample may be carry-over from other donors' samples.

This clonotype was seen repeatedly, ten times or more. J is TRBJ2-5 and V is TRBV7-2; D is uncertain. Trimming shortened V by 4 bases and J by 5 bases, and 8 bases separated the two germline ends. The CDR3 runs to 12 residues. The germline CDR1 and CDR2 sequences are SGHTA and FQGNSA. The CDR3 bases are TGTGCCAGCAGCTCATGGCGGGAGACCCAGTACTTC. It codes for CASSSWRETQYF.

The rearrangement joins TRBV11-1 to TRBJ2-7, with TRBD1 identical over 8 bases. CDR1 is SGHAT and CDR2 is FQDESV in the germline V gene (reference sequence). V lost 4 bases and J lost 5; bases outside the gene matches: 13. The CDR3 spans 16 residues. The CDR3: CASSYRRDRTTHEQYF. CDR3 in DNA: TGTGCCAGCAGCTATCGCCGGGACAGGACTACCCACGAGCAGTACTTC.

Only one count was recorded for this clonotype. The CDR3 here is CASGRREGGYTF. The DNA for the CDR3 is TGTGCCAGCGGGCGGCGGGAGGGGGGCTACACCTTC. The chain combines TRBV28 with TRBJ1-2; the D gene is possibly TRBD1 (5 bases). The germline gives CDR1 MDHEN, CDR2 SYDVKM. Between the trimmed V and J ends, which lost 8 bases and 8 bases, there was a span of 15 bases. This CDR3 is built from 12 residues.

The CDR3 is CASSLDRPAGELFF. The CDR3 DNA sequence: TGTGCCAGCAGCTTAGATCGCCCGGCCGGGGAGCTGTTTTTT. The rearrangement joins TRBV7-9 to TRBJ2-2; D is undetermined. V was pared by 1 base and J by 6 bases, with 9 bases between. The V gene's germline CDR1 is SEHNR and CDR2 FQNEAQ (reference sequence). The CDR3 loop spans 14 amino acids.

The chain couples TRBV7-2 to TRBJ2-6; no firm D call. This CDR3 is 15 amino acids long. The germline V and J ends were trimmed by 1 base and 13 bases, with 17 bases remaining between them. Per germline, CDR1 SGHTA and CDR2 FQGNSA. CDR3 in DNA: TGTGCCAGCAGCTTAGAGACGGGTGGGATGGGAGTCCTGACTTTC. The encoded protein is CASSLETGGMGVLTF.

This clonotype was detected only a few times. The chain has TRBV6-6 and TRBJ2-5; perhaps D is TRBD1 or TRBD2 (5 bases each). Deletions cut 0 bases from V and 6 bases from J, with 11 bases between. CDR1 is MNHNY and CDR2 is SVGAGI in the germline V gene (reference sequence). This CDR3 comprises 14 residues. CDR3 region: CASSYSRGEQTQYF. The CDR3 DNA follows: TGTGCCAGCAGTTACTCGAGGGGAGAGCAGACCCAGTACTTC.

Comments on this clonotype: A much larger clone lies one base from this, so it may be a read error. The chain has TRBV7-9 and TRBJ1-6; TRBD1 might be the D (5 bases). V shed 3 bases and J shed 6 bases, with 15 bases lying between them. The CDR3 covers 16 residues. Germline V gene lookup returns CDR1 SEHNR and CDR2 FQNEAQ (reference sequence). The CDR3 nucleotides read TGTGCCAGCAGCTTTCCGCCGGGACGGGGTAATTCACCCCTCCACTTT. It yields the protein CASSFPPGRGNSPLHF. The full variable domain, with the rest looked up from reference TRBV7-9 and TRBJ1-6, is DTGVSQNPRHKITKRGQNVTFRCDPISEHNRLYWYRQTLGQGPEFLTYFQNEAQLEKSRLLSDRFSAERPKGSFSTLEIQRTEQGDSAMYLCASSFPPGRGNSPLHFGNGTRLTVT.

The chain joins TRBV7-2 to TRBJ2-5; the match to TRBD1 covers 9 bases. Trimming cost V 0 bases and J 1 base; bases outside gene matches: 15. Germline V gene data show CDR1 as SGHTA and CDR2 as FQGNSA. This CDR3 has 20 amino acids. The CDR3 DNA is TGTGCCAGCAGCTTAGCTTATAACAGGGGGCGCGGGGAAAGCCAAGAGACCCAGTACTTC. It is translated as CASSLAYNRGRGESQETQYF.

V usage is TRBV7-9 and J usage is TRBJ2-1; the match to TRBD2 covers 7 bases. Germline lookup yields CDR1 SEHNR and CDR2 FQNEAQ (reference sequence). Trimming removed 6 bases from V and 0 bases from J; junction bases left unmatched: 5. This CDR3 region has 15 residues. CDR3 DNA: TGTGCCAGCAGATCTAGCGGACCCTCCTACAATGAGCAGTTCTTC. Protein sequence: CASRSSGPSYNEQFF.

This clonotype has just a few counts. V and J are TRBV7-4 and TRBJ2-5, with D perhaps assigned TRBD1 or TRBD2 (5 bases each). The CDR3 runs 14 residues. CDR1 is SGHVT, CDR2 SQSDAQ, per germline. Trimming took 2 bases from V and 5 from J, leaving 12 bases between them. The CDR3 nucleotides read TGTGCCAGCAGCTTATGGGACGTGTGGGAGACCCAGTACTTC. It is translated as CASSLWDVWETQYF.

CDR3 protein: CASSELAGGYPGELFF. CDR3 DNA sequence: TGTGCCAGCAGTGAGCTAGCGGGAGGGTACCCCGGGGAGCTGTTTTTT. The V gene is TRBV6-1, the J gene TRBJ2-2; TRBD2 aligns across 12 bases. This CDR3 is 16 amino acids long. Germline values: CDR1 MNHNS, CDR2 SASEGT. With V trimmed by 3 bases and J by 6 bases, 5 bases remained unmatched.

Here the CDR3 reads CATSLPSSWGYEQFF. CDR3 nucleotides: TGTGCCACCAGCCTACCCTCTAGCTGGGGGTATGAGCAGTTCTTC. The chain joins TRBV15 to TRBJ2-1, with D perhaps given as TRBD1 or TRBD2 (5 bases each). CDR1 is LNHNV and CDR2 is YYDKDF in the germline V gene (reference sequence). The CDR3 loop spans 15 amino acids. The ends were cut back, 5 bases at V and 8 bases at J, with 19 bases in the middle.

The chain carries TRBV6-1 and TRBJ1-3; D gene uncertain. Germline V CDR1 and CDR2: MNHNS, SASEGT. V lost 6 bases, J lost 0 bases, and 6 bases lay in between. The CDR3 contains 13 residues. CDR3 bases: TGTGCCAGCAGGCGGACCTCTGGAAACACCATATATTTT. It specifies CASRRTSGNTIYF.

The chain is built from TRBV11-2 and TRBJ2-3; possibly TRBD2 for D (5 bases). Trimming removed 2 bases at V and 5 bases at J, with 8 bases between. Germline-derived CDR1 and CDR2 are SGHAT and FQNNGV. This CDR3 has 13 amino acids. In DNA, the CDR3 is TGTGCCAGCAGCTTACCTCGGGAAGATACGCAGTATTTT. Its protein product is CASSLPREDTQYF.

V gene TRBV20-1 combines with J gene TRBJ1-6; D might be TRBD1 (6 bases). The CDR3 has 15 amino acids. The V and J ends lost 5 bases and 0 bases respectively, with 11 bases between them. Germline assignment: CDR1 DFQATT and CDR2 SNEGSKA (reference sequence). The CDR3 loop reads CSARTVSSYNSPLHF. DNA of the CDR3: TGCAGTGCTCGGACAGTGAGCTCCTATAATTCACCCCTCCACTTT.

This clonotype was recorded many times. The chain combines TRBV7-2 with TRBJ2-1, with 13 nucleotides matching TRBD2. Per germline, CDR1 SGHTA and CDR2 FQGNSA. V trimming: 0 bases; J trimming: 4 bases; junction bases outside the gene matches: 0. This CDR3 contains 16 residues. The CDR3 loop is CASSLATSGRYNEQFF. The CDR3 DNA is TGTGCCAGCAGCTTAGCGACTAGCGGGAGGTACAATGAGCAGTTCTTC.

The CDR3, as DNA: TGTGCCAGCAGCTTAAACTTAATCTTATCGAGCGAGCAGTACTTC. Its translation: CASSLNLILSSEQYF. The chain uses TRBV7-9 and TRBJ2-7; no clear D gene. Deletions cut 2 bases from V and 6 bases from J, with 17 bases between. Germline V gene data show CDR1 as SEHNR and CDR2 as FQNEAQ (reference sequence). The CDR3 sequence is 15 residues long.

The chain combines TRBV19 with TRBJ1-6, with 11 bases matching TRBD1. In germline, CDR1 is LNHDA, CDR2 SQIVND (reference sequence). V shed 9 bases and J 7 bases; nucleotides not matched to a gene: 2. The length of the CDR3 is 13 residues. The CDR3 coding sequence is TGTGCCAGCGGACAGGGGGCGAATTCACCCCTCCACTTT. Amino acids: CASGQGANSPLHF.

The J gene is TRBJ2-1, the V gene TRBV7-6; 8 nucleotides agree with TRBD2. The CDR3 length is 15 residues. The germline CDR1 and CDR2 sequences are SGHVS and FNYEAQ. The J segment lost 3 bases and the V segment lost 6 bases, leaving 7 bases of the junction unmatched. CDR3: CASSLLADNYNEQFF. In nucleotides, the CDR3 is TGTGCCAGCAGTCTACTAGCGGATAACTACAATGAGCAGTTCTTC.

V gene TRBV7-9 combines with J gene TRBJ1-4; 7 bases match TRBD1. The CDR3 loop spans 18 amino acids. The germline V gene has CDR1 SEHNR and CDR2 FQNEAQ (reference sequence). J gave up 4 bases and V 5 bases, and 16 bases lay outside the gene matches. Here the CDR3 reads CASSHKRQGAVGNEKLFF. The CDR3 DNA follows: TGTGCCAGCAGCCATAAGAGACAGGGCGCCGTGGGTAATGAAAAACTGTTTTTT.

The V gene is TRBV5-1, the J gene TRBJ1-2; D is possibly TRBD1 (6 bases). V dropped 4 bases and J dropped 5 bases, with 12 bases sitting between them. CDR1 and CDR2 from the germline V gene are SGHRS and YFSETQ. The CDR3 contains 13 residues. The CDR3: CASSQQGGYGYTF. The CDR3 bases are TGCGCCAGCAGCCAACAGGGCGGGTATGGCTACACCTTC.

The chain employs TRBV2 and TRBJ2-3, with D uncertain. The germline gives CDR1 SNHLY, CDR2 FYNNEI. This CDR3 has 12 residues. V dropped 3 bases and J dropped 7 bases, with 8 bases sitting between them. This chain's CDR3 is CASSELGNTQYF. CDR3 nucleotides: TGTGCCAGCAGTGAGTTGGGGAATACGCAGTATTTT. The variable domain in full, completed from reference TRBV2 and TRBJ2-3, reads EPEVTQTPSHQVTQMGQEVILRCVPISNHLYFYWYRQILGQKVEFLVSFYNNEISEKSEIFDDQFSVERPDGSNFTLKIRSTKLEDSAMYFCASSELGNTQYFGPGTRLTVL.

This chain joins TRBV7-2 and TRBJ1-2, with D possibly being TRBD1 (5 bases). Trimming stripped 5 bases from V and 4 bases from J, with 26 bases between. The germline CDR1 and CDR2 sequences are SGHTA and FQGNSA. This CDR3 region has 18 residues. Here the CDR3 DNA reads TGTGCCAGCAGCCCAACCCTAGGGGACCCAGGGAGCCCCTATGGCTACACCTTC. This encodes CASSPTLGDPGSPYGYTF.